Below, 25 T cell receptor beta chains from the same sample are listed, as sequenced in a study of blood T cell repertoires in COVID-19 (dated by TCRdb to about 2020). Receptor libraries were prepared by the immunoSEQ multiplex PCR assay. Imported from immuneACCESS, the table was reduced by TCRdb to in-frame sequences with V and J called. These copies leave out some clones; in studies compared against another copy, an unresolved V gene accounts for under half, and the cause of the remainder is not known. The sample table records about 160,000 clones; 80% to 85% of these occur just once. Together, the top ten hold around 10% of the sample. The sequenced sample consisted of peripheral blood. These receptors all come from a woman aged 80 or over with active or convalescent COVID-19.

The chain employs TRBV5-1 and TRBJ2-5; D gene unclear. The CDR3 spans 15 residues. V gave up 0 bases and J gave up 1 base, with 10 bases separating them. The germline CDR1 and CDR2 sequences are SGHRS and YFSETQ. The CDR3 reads CASSLGLVAQETQYF. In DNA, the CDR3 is TGCGCCAGCAGCTTGGGCCTCGTGGCCCAAGAGACCCAGTACTTC.

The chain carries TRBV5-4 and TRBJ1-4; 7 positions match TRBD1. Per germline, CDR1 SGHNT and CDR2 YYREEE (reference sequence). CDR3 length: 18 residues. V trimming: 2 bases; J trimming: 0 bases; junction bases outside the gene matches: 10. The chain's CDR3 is CASSFSTGTKATNEKLFF. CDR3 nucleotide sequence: TGTGCCAGCAGCTTTTCGACAGGGACCAAAGCAACTAATGAAAAACTGTTTTTT.

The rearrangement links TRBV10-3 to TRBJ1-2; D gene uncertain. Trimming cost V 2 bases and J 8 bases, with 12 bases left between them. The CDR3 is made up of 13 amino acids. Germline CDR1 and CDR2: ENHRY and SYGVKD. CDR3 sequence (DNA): TGTGCCATCAGTGAGCCGCCGAGAGGAGGCTACACCTTC. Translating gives CAISEPPRGGYTF.

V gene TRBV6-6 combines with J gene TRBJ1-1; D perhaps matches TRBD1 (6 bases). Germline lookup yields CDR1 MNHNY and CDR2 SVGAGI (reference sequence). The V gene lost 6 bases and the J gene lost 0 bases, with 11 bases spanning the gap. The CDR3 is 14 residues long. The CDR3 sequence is CASRVRDMNTEAFF. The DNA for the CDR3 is TGTGCCAGCAGGGTCAGGGACATGAACACTGAAGCTTTCTTT.

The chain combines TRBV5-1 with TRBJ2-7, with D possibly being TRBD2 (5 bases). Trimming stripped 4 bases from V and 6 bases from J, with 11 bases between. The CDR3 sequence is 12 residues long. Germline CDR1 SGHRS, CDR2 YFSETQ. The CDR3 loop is CASSPYGGEQYF. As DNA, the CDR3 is TGCGCCAGCAGCCCCTACGGAGGCGAGCAGTACTTC.

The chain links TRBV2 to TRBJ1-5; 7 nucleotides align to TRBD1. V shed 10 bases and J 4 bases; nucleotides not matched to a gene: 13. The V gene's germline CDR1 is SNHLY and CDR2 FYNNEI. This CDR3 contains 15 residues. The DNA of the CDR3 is TGTGCCACTACCCTTCCGGGACAGAATAATCAGCCCCAGCATTTT. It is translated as CATTLPGQNNQPQHF.

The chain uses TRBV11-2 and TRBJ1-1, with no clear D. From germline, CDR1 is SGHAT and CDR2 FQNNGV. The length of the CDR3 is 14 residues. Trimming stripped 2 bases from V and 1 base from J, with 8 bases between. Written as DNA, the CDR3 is TGTGCCAGCAGCTTACTGACGGGGAACACTGAAGCTTTCTTT. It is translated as CASSLLTGNTEAFF.

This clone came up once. The CDR3 loop is CASSLEARPLHF. CDR3 in DNA: TGTGCCAGCAGCCTAGAGGCGAGGCCCCTCCACTTT. The chain is built from TRBV12-3 or TRBV12-4 and TRBJ1-6; D not resolved. V lost 6 bases and J 13 bases, leaving 13 bases between the germline ends. This CDR3 spans 12 amino acids.

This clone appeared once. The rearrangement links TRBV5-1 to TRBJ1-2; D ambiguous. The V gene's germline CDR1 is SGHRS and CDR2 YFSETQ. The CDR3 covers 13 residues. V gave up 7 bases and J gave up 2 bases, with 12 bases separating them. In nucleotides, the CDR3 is TGCGCCAGCTCGGCGGAACTCAACTATGGCTACACCTTC. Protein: CASSAELNYGYTF. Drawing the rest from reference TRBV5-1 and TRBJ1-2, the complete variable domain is KAGVTQTPRYLIKTRGQQVTLSCSPISGHRSVSWYQQTPGQGLQFLFEYFSETQRNKGNFPGRFSGRQFSNSRSEMNVSTLELGDSALYLCASSAELNYGYTFGSGTRLTVV.

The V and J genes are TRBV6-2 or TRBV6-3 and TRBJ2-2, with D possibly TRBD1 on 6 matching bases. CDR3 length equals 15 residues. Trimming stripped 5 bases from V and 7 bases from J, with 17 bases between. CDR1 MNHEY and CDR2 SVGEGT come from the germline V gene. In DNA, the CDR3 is TGTGCCAGCAGTCACCACGGGTCAGGGGACGGGGAGCTGTTTTTT. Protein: CASSHHGSGDGELFF.

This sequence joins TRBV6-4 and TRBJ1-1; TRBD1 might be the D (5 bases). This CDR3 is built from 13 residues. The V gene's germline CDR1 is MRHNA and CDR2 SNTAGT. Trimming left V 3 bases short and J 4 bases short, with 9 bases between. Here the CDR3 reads CASSEQGGTEAFF. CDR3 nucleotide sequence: TGTGCCAGCAGTGAGCAGGGAGGCACTGAAGCTTTCTTT.

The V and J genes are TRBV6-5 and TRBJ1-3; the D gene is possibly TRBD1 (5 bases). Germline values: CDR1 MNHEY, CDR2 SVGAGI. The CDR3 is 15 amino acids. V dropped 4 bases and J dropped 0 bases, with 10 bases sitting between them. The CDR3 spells CASSFGGPSGNTIYF. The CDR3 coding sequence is TGTGCCAGCAGTTTCGGGGGACCCTCTGGAAACACCATATATTTT.

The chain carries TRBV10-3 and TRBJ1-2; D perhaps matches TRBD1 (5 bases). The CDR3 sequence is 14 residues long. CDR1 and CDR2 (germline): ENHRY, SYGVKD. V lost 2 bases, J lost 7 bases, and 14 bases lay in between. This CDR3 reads CAISEGRGGVGYTF. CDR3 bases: TGTGCCATCAGTGAGGGTCGGGGAGGGGTTGGCTACACCTTC.

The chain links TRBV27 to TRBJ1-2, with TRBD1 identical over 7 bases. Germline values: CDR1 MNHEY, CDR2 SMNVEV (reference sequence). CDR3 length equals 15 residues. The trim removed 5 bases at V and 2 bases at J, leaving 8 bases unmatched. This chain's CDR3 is CASSPAGGGNYGYTF. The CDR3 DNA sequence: TGTGCCAGCAGTCCCGCAGGGGGAGGAAACTATGGCTACACCTTC.

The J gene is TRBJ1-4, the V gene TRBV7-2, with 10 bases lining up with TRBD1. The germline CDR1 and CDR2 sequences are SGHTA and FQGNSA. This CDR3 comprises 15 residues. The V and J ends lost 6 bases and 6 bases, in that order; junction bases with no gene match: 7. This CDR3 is CASRSTGTGDEKLFF. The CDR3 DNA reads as TGTGCCAGCAGATCTACCGGGACAGGGGATGAAAAACTGTTTTTT.

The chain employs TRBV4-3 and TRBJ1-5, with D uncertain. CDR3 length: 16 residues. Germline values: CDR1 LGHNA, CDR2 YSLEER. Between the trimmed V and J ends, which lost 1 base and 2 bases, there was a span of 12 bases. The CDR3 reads CASSQGRIIGNQPQHF. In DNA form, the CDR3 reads TGCGCCAGCAGCCAAGGCAGGATTATAGGCAATCAGCCCCAGCATTTT.

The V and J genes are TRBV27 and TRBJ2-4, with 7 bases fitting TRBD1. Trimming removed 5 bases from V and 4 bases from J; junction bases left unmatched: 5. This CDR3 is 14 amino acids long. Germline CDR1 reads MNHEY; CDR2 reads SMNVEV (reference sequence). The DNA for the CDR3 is TGTGCCAGCAGTCAAAGGACAGGAAAAAACATTCAGTACTTC. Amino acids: CASSQRTGKNIQYF.

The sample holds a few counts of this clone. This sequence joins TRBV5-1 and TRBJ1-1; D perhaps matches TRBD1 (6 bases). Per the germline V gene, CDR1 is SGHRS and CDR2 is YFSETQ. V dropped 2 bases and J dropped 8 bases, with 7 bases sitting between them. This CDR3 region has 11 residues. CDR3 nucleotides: TGCGCCAGCAGCTTCGGGACAGAAGCTTTCTTT. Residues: CASSFGTEAFF.

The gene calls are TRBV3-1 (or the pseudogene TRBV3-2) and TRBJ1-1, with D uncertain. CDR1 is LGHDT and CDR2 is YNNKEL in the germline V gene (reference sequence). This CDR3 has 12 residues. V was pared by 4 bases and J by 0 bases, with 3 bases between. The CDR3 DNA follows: TGTGCCAGCAGCCTCTTGAACACTGAAGCTTTCTTT. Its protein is CASSLLNTEAFF.

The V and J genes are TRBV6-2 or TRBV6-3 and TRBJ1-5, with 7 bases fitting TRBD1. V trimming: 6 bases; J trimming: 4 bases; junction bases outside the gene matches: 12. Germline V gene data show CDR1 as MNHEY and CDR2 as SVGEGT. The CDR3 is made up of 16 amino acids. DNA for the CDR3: TGTGCCAGCAGCTCTCCGGACAGGAGGGATAATCAGCCCCAGCATTTT. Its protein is CASSSPDRRDNQPQHF.

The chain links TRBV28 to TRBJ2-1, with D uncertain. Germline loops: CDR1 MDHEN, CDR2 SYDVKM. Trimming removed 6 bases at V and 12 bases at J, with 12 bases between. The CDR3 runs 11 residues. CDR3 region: CASSLSFGQFF. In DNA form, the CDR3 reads TGTGCCAGCAGCCTTAGCTTTGGGCAGTTCTTC. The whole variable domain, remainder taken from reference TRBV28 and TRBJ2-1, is DVKVTQSSRYLVKRTGEKVFLECVQDMDHENMFWYRQDPGLGLRLIYFSYDVKMKEKGDIPEGYSVSREKKERFSLILESASTNQTSMYLCASSLSFGQFFGPGTRLTVL.

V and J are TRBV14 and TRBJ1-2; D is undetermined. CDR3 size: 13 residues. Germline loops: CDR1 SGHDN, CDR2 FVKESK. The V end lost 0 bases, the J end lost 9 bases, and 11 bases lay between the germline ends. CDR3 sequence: CASSQDGLRSYTF. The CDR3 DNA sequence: TGTGCCAGCAGCCAAGATGGGCTTCGGAGCTACACCTTC.

The CDR3 sequence is CASTYDGTGDYGYTF. DNA for the CDR3: TGTGCCAGCACCTACGATGGGACAGGGGACTATGGCTACACCTTC. The chain has TRBV6-5 and TRBJ1-2, with 10 bases fitting TRBD1. This CDR3 comprises 15 residues. CDR1 is MNHEY and CDR2 is SVGAGI in the germline V gene. J gave up 3 bases and V 7 bases, and 8 bases lay outside the gene matches.

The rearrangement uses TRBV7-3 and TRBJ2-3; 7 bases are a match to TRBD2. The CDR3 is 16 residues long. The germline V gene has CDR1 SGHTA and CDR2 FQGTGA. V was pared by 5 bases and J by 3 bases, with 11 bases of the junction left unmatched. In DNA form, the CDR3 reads TGTGCCAGCAGCGCCCGGGGAGGGGCGCCGACAGATACGCAGTATTTT. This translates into CASSARGGAPTDTQYF.

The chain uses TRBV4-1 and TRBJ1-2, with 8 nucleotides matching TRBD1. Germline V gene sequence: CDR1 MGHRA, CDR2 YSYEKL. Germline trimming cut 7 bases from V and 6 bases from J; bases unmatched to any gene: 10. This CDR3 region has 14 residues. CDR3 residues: CASTPTDRVDGYTF. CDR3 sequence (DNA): TGCGCCAGCACCCCAACGGACAGGGTGGATGGCTACACCTTC.